The source of this TCR beta chain is a study of identical twins. General study results and limits: Clonotypes of the beta chain that were abundant in cord blood carried fewer insertions (memory repertoires showed none). Sequences that were out-of-frame, alpha and twin-shared displayed an excess of low generation probability. Models underestimated how often monozygotic twins shared out-of-frame TCR alpha. Analyses of zero insertions could, in part, be confounded by invariant MAIT and iNKT cells.

V gave up 2 bases and J gave up 9 bases; unmatched junction bases: 7. The CDR3 length is 15 residues. The germline gives CDR1 KGHSH, CDR2 LQKENI. TCRdb re-analysed the 5' RACE reads in MiXCR, keeping a single row per CDR3 protein. The sample shows about 250,000 distinct CDR3 sequences, around 15% of them seen only once. As regards this clonotype: What it binds is not known.

The chain has TRBV18 and TRBJ2-1; 10 nucleotides match TRBD2. The source material was memory (CD45RO+) T cells sorted from blood. This sequence originates from a woman under 30 in good health. The CDR3 nucleotides are TGTGCCAGCTCACCAGCAGCGGGGGGGCGAGGTGAGCAGTTCTTC. Amino acids: CASSPAAGGRGEQFF.